Given below is one TCR beta chain in context. At one end, the junction sequence differs from germline, possibly due to a read error. The data originate from a study of blood T cell repertoires in COVID-19. Study overall: Spain, Italy and the United States supplied samples that represented acute and convalescent COVID-19. PBMCs, B-cell-depleted T cells, or T cells provided the cDNA or gDNA that made up the material.

CDR3 length equals 14 residues. Germline CDR1 and CDR2: MNHEY and SMNVEV (reference sequence). Original processing notes: Amplification with reference gene primers provided the estimates of nucleated cell counts. Clones were read by immunoSEQ multiplex PCR, and TCRdb kept only the in-frame ones, dropping some. That table supplies the V and J calls and clone size; D and trimming were determined from the DNA. The table shows 70,000 or so clones, with 80% occurring only once. This sequence originates from a human donor in a cohort sampled during active COVID-19. Sequencing was done on a sample of peripheral blood. This chain connects TRBV27 to TRBJ2-1; D gene uncertain. CDR3 protein: CASSLGQAYSEQFF. In DNA, the CDR3 is TGTGCCAGCAGTTTGGGCCAAGCCTACAGTGAGCAGTTCTTC.